A single sample gave rise to the 30 T cell receptor delta chains below, sequenced in a study of γδ T cells in repeated Plasmodium falciparum infection. Vgamma9/Vdelta2+ and Vdelta2-negative gammadelta T cells were flow-sorted from PBMC for bulk sequencing. TCRdb re-called the multiplex PCR reads via CATT. The sample contains more than 70,000 delta-chain clones, less than 1% of which appear only once. Sequencing input: gamma-delta T cells from blood. The source of these receptors is a pool of human donors (malaria-infected and uninfected, not separated).

Of note for this clone: This DNA's translation differs at residue 17 from TCRdb's protein, which comes from a much larger clone; a read error is likely, and the protein shown is translated from the DNA. V and J are TRDV1 and TRDJ2, with D possibly being TRDD2 (5 bases). Here the J gene was assigned by germline matching of the DNA, as TCRdb has none. The CDR3 consists of 26 residues. With 2 bases removed from V and 12 bases from J, the gap between germline ends came to 52 bases. From germline, CDR1 is TSWWSYY and CDR2 QGS. CDR3 nucleotides: TGTGCTCTTGGGGAAAAGCCCGCCGACGGGGCCTACCGACGATGGTTCAGGATCCGGGACAGTAGGGAACTCTTCTTT. Translating gives CALGEKPADGAYRRWFRIRDSRELFF.

This clone was observed a few times. One base separates it from a far larger clone, so it is likely a read error. The sample carries other DNA sequences with the same CDR3. This chain connects TRDV1 to TRDJ1; the match to TRDD3 covers 11 bases. There are 25 residues in the CDR3. CDR1 is TSWWSYY and CDR2 is QGS in the germline V gene. Trimming cost V 0 bases and J 7 bases; bases outside gene matches: 34. For the CDR3, the DNA is TGTGCTCTTGGGGAACTATGTTCCTACTCTCGACCGTCGGATGCTGGGGGATACCGGTCGGTTAAACTCATCTTT. Translation: CALGELCSYSRPSDAGGYRSVKLIF.

This clone has only a few counts. The amino acid sequence in TCRdb belongs to a much larger clone and departs from this DNA's translation at residue 10, likely a sequencing read error; the sequence shown is translated from the DNA. The chain employs TRDV1 and TRDJ1, with a possible D match to TRDD3 (6 bases). V was shortened by 2 bases and J by 2 bases, with 24 bases between the two germline ends. The CDR3 contains 19 residues. Per germline, CDR1 TSWWSYY and CDR2 QGS. In DNA form, the CDR3 reads TGTGCTCTTGGGGAAATCCGGTACTGGGAGATACGGCCTACCGATAAACTCATCTTT. This gives the protein CALGEIRYWEIRPTDKLIF.

This clone has a handful of counts. The protein held in TCRdb is that of a much larger clone and does not match this DNA's translation at residue 16, likely because of a read error; the protein shown is translated from the DNA. No J gene was named, though the V gene is TRDV1; TRDD3, the table's D call, was not compared with the DNA. The CDR3 has 18 amino acids. CDR1 and CDR2 (germline): TSWWSYY, QGS. CDR3 DNA: TGTGCTCTTGGGGTCCCCCTCGGGGGGATACGGTTCACCGATAAATTCATCTTT. Amino acids: CALGVPLGGIRFTDKFIF.

This clone was counted between two and nine times. TCRdb assigns this DNA the protein of a much larger clone, which departs from its translation at residue 4; this likely reflects a read error, and the protein shown comes from translating the DNA. The chain joins TRDV1 to TRDJ2; D may correspond to TRDD2 or TRDD3 (5 bases each). The J gene comes from matching the DNA to germline here; TCRdb lacks it. This CDR3 is 23 amino acids long. Germline-derived CDR1 and CDR2 are TSWWSYY and QGS. CDR3 sequence reads: CALEELLPLLYYLGPSLTAQLFF. DNA for the CDR3: TGTGCTCTTGAGGAACTGTTGCCTCTCCTATACTACTTGGGGCCCTCTTTGACAGCACAACTCTTCTTT.

About this clone: The amino acid sequence in TCRdb belongs to a much larger clone and departs from this DNA's translation at residue 14, likely a sequencing read error; the sequence shown is translated from the DNA. With the J gene uncalled, the V gene is TRDV1; no check of the table's D call, TRDD3, against the DNA was made. CDR3 length: 16 residues. Germline CDR1 TSWWSYY, CDR2 QGS. As DNA, the CDR3 is TGTGCTCTTGGGGAGCATACTGGGGGATACGCAAGTAAACCCATCTTT. This encodes CALGEHTGGYASKPIF.

The table lists this clone with a few counts. TCRdb records a much larger clone's protein for this DNA, with a difference at residue 14 that likely arises from a read error; the protein given is the translation of the DNA. This chain connects TRDV1 to TRDJ1; tentative D call: TRDD3 (6 bases). The J gene, not given by TCRdb, was assigned here from a germline match of the nucleotide sequence. V lost 0 bases and J lost 0, with 32 bases in between. The CDR3 consists of 23 residues. Germline CDR1 and CDR2: TSWWSYY and QGS. CDR3 in DNA: TGTGCTCTTGGGGAACTAGAATCTCTAGCCCTAATTTGGGTGATACGCTACACCGATAAACTCATCTTT. Its translation is CALGELESLALIWVIRYTDKLIF.

A remark on this clone: This likely stems from a read error, as it lies one base from a far larger clone. The sample contains more than one DNA sequence encoding this CDR3. The chain employs TRDV1 and TRDJ1; D ambiguous. In the absence of a J gene in TCRdb, the DNA was matched to germline to assign it here. The ends were cut back, 0 bases at V and 0 bases at J, with 17 bases in the middle. The germline gives CDR1 TSWWSYY, CDR2 QGS. The CDR3 covers 18 residues. Here the CDR3 reads CALGELPVGDDYTDKLIF. In DNA, the CDR3 is TGTGCTCTTGGGGAACTTCCGGTGGGAGACGACTACACCGATAAACTCATCTTT.

This sequence joins TRDV1 and TRDJ2, with D tentatively TRDD3 (6 bases). The J gene is absent in TCRdb and was assigned here via DNA matching to germline. CDR1 is TSWWSYY, CDR2 QGS, per germline. The CDR3 is 21 residues long. Trimming stripped 1 base from V and 0 bases from J, with 24 bases between. The CDR3 DNA reads TGTGCTCTTGGGGAACCCCCAACACTGGGACCCCCCATAACTTTGACAGCACAACTCTTCTTT. This codes for CALGEPPTLGPPITLTAQLFF.

Comment on this clone: A far larger clone is just one base off, so this is likely a read error. Other DNA sequences in this specimen translate into the identical CDR3. The chain joins TRDV1 to TRDJ1, with 11 bases that match TRDD3. Germline V gene data show CDR1 as TSWWSYY and CDR2 as QGS. The CDR3 has 22 residues. V shed 6 bases, J shed 2 bases, and the junction held 26 bases outside the gene matches. CDR3 sequence: CALGDLFPTGGNGGYGTDKLIF. For the CDR3, the DNA is TGTGCTCTTGGAGATTTATTTCCTACGGGGGGCAATGGGGGATACGGTACCGATAAACTCATCTTT.

For this clone: The protein in TCRdb stems from a much larger clone and differs at residue 5 from this DNA's translation, likely a read error; here the protein is translated from the DNA. The genes are TRDV1 and TRDJ1, with D tentatively TRDD2 (7 bases). As TCRdb names no J gene, one was assigned here on the basis of a DNA match to germline. This CDR3 is built from 17 residues. V was trimmed by 4 bases and J by 0 bases, leaving 18 bases between them. CDR1 TSWWSYY and CDR2 QGS come from the germline V gene. The CDR3 loop reads CALGVFLPGYYTDKLIF. The CDR3 region has the DNA TGTGCTCTTGGGGTGTTCCTACCGGGATATTACACCGATAAACTCATCTTT.

This clone was seen only a few times. TCRdb assigns this DNA the protein of a much larger clone, which departs from its translation at residue 3; this likely reflects a read error, and the protein shown comes from translating the DNA. The rearrangement links TRDV2 to TRDJ1; 8 nucleotides agree with TRDD3. The J gene, not given by TCRdb, was assigned here from a germline match of the nucleotide sequence. The CDR3 has 17 amino acids. Germline CDR1 GEAIGNYY, CDR2 EKD. The CDR3, as DNA: TGTGCCTATGACACCGTGACTGGGGGCCCACCCACCGATAAACTCATCTTT. Its protein product is CAYDTVTGGPPTDKLIF.

This clone was seen only a few times. Given a far larger clone just one base away, this is likely a sequencing read error. Other nucleotide sequences in the sample specify the same CDR3. This rearrangement joins TRDV2 to TRDJ3; weak D call: TRDD3 (5 bases). TCRdb records no J gene; here it was assigned by comparing the DNA to germline. CDR3 length equals 17 residues. CDR1 is GEAIGNYY, CDR2 EKD, per germline. Trimming stripped 2 bases from V and 1 base from J, with 11 bases between. The CDR3: CACDSTGGSWDTRQMFF. CDR3 in DNA: TGTGCCTGTGACAGTACTGGAGGATCCTGGGACACCCGACAGATGTTTTTC.

CDR3 coding DNA: TGTGCCTGTGACACCGTTGTACTGGGGGATACGGTAAGCTCCTGGGACACCCGACAGATGTTTTTC. Translating gives CACDTVVLGDTVSSWDTRQMFF. The chain links TRDV2 to TRDJ3; TRDD3 agrees at 13 bases. As TCRdb names no J gene, one was assigned here on the basis of a DNA match to germline. CDR3 size: 22 residues. The V gene's germline CDR1 is GEAIGNYY and CDR2 EKD. With V trimmed by 0 bases and J by 0 bases, 10 bases remained unmatched.

This clone appeared a few times. The protein TCRdb lists belongs to a much larger clone and differs from this DNA's translation at residue 17, which points to a read error; the protein shown is made from the DNA. In DNA, the CDR3 is TGTGCCTGTGACACGGTCTTGTCTGGGGGATCCTGGGACACCCGACAGACGTTTTTC. Protein: CACDTVLSGGSWDTRQTFF. The chain combines TRDV2 with TRDJ3, with 9 bases aligning to TRDD3. Per germline, CDR1 GEAIGNYY and CDR2 EKD. The CDR3 has 19 amino acids.

For this clone: A far larger clone is a single base away, which makes a read error likely. The same CDR3 also results from other DNA sequences found in this sample. V and J are TRDV1 and TRDJ1; TRDD3 agrees at 13 bases. CDR1 TSWWSYY and CDR2 QGS come from the germline V gene. The junction had 13 bases not matched to a gene; V was cut back by 3 bases and J by 0 bases. The CDR3 length is 20 residues. The CDR3 spells CALGDLISYWGIRHTDKLIF. The CDR3 DNA reads TGTGCTCTTGGGGATCTTATTTCGTACTGGGGGATACGGCACACCGATAAACTCATCTTT.

The table lists this clone with many counts. This sample includes further DNA sequences coding for the same CDR3. J is TRDJ1 and V is TRDV1, with 8 bases matching TRDD3. Germline CDR1 is TSWWSYY and CDR2 is QGS. The CDR3 has 25 residues. With V trimmed by 5 bases and J by 0 bases, 35 bases remained unmatched. CDR3 sequence reads: CALGYWESAGGEKDAAHPYTDKLIF. CDR3 DNA: TGTGCTCTTGGGTATTGGGAATCCGCTGGGGGAGAGAAGGATGCCGCCCACCCCTACACCGATAAACTCATCTTT.

This clone was observed a few times. The protein TCRdb gives is from a much larger clone and does not agree with this DNA's translation at residue 17, likely a read error; the protein shown here comes from the DNA. The rearrangement joins TRDV1 to TRDJ2; 11 bases are a match to TRDD3. No J gene is reported in TCRdb; it was inferred here by comparing the DNA with germline. The V gene end was trimmed by 5 bases and the J gene end by 0 bases; junction bases not matched to a gene: 32. The CDR3 is 26 amino acids. Germline V lookup: CDR1 TSWWSYY, CDR2 QGS. CDR3 in DNA: TGTGCTCTTGGGAACCCCGACTCGGATCATCGATGGGGGATACGCGATATGAAAGCTTTGACAGCACAACTCTTCTTT. As protein: CALGNPDSDHRWGIRDMKALTAQLFF.

This clone has ten or more counts. TCRdb's protein, taken from a much larger clone, differs from this DNA's translation at residue 11, likely owing to a read error; the protein displayed comes from the DNA. The chain links TRDV1 to TRDJ1; a possible D gene is TRDD2 (5 bases). No J gene was available from TCRdb, and it was assigned here by a germline match of the DNA. The CDR3 covers 20 residues. The V end lost 0 bases, the J end lost 1 base, and 24 bases lay between the germline ends. Germline CDR1 TSWWSYY, CDR2 QGS. As DNA, the CDR3 is TGTGCTCTTGGGGAACTCGCACCTACTACGACTGTACTACCCACCGATAAACTCATCTTT. This translates into CALGELAPTTTVLPTDKLIF.

The table lists this clone with a few counts. TCRdb shows a much larger clone's protein in place of this DNA's translation, and the two differ at residue 17, likely through a read error; the protein shown is translated from the DNA. The chain carries TRDV1 and TRDJ1; TRDD3 aligns across 10 bases. No J gene was available from TCRdb, and it was assigned here by a germline match of the DNA. The CDR3 sequence is 21 residues long. CDR1 and CDR2 from the germline V gene are TSWWSYY and QGS. The chain's CDR3 is CALGESPSFTFGGGYTGKLIF. The CDR3 nucleotides are TGTGCTCTTGGGGAATCACCCTCGTTTACGTTTGGTGGGGGATACACCGGTAAACTCATCTTT.

This clone was seen repeatedly, ten times or more. TCRdb's protein, taken from a much larger clone, differs from this DNA's translation at residue 9, likely owing to a read error; the protein displayed comes from the DNA. The sample carries other DNA sequences with the same CDR3. The chain carries TRDV2 and TRDJ3; TRDD3 agrees at 8 bases. In the absence of a J gene in TCRdb, the DNA was matched to germline to assign it here. This CDR3 is built from 19 residues. Germline V gene lookup returns CDR1 GEAIGNYY and CDR2 EKD. The trim removed 0 bases at V and 0 bases at J, leaving 6 bases unmatched. The DNA of the CDR3 is TGTGCCTGTGACACCGTACTGGGGGGTAGCTCCTGGGACACCCGACAGATGTTTTTC. Translated, it gives CACDTVLGGSSWDTRQMFF.

This clone was seen a few times. A far larger clone is one nucleotide away, so this likely arose from a read error. Additional DNA sequences in this sample encode the identical CDR3. The chain couples TRDV1 to TRDJ1, with 10 bases lining up with TRDD3. V dropped 0 bases and J dropped 6; count of bases not matched to a gene: 16. Germline CDR1 and CDR2: TSWWSYY and QGS. There are 19 residues in the CDR3. CDR3 sequence: CALGELRSPLLGDPHKLIF. The CDR3 DNA reads as TGTGCTCTTGGGGAACTCAGGTCCCCCTTACTGGGGGATCCCCATAAACTCATCTTT.

The sample holds a few counts of this clone. TCRdb attributes to this sequence the protein of a much larger clone, which differs from the DNA translation at residue 14; a read error is likely, and the protein displayed is translated from the DNA. The CDR3 coding sequence is TGTGCTCTTGGGGAAAACCCTCGGGCCGACCGGCTGGGGGGTTTAGCACTCATCTTT. It is translated as CALGENPRADRLGGLALIF. The V gene is TRDV1, the J gene TRDJ1, with 7 positions matching TRDD3. The J gene, absent from TCRdb, was called here by matching the DNA to germline. Germline V lookup: CDR1 TSWWSYY, CDR2 QGS. The trim removed 2 bases at V and 10 bases at J, leaving 25 bases unmatched. The CDR3 runs 19 residues.

This clone has a handful of counts. The likely explanation is a read error, given a far larger clone one base away. At the DNA level, this CDR3 is encoded by other sequences in the same sample as well. For the V gene the call is TRDV1; the J gene has no call; the table's D gene call, TRDD3, was not cross checked with the DNA. The germline V gene has CDR1 TSWWSYY and CDR2 QGS. The CDR3 spans 18 residues. CDR3 protein: CALGELERGRRYTDKLIF. CDR3 sequence (DNA): TGTGCTCTTGGGGAATTAGAGCGGGGGAGGAGGTACACCGATAAGCTCATCTTT.

Concerning this clone: TCRdb has a much larger clone's protein, which differs at residue 14 from the translation of this DNA, likely because of a read error; what is shown is the protein translated from the DNA. No J gene was called, and the V gene is TRDV2; the table gives TRDD3 as D, unverified against the DNA. This CDR3 is 16 amino acids long. CDR1 GEAIGNYY and CDR2 EKD come from the germline V gene. CDR3: CACDRTGGLYTDKHIF. The CDR3 DNA reads as TGTGCCTGTGACCGTACTGGGGGTTTGTACACCGATAAACACATCTTT.

In its sample, this clone was seen a few times. The TCRdb protein, from a much larger clone, departs from this DNA's translation at residue 14, likely by read error; the protein shown derives from the DNA. The rearrangement joins TRDV2 to TRDJ1; 9 nucleotides line up with TRDD3. The J gene was not available in TCRdb and was assigned here by matching the DNA to germline segments. Germline V gives CDR1 GEAIGNYY, CDR2 EKD. This CDR3 spans 18 amino acids. The CDR3 here is CACSSLGTGGPYTGKLIF. CDR3 sequence (DNA): TGTGCCTGTTCTTCCTTGGGTACTGGGGGACCTTACACCGGTAAACTCATCTTT.

Concerning this clone itself: TCRdb lists the protein of a much larger clone for this DNA, which differs at residue 5, so this is likely a read error; the protein given here is translated from the DNA itself. V and J are TRDV2 and TRDJ1; TRDD3 agrees at 8 bases. TCRdb lists no J gene, so it was determined here by aligning the DNA to germline. V was clipped by 3 bases and J by 4 bases; unmatched bases: 18. Germline assignment: CDR1 GEAIGNYY and CDR2 EKD. The CDR3 runs 18 residues. This CDR3 is CACDARKTFGGSGDKLIF. The CDR3 DNA follows: TGTGCCTGTGACGCCCGTAAAACTTTTGGGGGATCCGGCGATAAACTCATCTTT.

This clone was recorded a few times. The protein given by TCRdb reflects a much larger clone and differs at residue 12 from this DNA's translation, likely from a read error; the protein shown is the DNA's translation. The rearrangement joins TRDV2 to TRDJ1; 9 bases align to TRDD3. TCRdb lists no J gene, so it was determined here by aligning the DNA to germline. Germline assignment: CDR1 GEAIGNYY and CDR2 EKD. The CDR3 is 15 amino acids. Unmatched junction bases numbered 11, after V lost 0 bases and J lost 10 bases. The CDR3 loop reads CACDTVGDRENRLIF. CDR3 sequence (DNA): TGTGCCTGTGACACCGTGGGGGATAGGGAGAATAGACTCATCTTT.

This clone was observed many times. The TCRdb protein, from a much larger clone, departs from this DNA's translation at residue 7, likely by read error; the protein shown derives from the DNA. The chain recombines TRDV1 with TRDJ1; tentative D call: TRDD2 (5 bases). In the absence of a J gene in TCRdb, the DNA was matched to germline to assign it here. The V end was cut by 3 bases, the J end by 4 bases, with 21 bases between. The CDR3 length is 17 residues. Germline lookup yields CDR1 TSWWSYY and CDR2 QGS. The CDR3 reads CALGEAMFSPYRDKLIF. For the CDR3, the DNA is TGTGCTCTTGGGGAGGCTATGTTTAGCCCCTACCGCGATAAACTCATCTTT.

As to this clone: A far bigger clonotype differs at one base, so this is likely a read error. The same CDR3 also results from other DNA sequences found in this sample. The chain couples TRDV1 to TRDJ2; TRDD2 might be the D (7 bases). The CDR3 is made up of 21 amino acids. Germline V gene data show CDR1 as TSWWSYY and CDR2 as QGS. As DNA, the CDR3 is TGTGCTCTTGGGGATCTTTCCTACGGAAGGGGGACACCTTCGCGGACAGCGCAACTCTTCTTT. It codes for CALGDLSYGRGTPSRTAQLFF.